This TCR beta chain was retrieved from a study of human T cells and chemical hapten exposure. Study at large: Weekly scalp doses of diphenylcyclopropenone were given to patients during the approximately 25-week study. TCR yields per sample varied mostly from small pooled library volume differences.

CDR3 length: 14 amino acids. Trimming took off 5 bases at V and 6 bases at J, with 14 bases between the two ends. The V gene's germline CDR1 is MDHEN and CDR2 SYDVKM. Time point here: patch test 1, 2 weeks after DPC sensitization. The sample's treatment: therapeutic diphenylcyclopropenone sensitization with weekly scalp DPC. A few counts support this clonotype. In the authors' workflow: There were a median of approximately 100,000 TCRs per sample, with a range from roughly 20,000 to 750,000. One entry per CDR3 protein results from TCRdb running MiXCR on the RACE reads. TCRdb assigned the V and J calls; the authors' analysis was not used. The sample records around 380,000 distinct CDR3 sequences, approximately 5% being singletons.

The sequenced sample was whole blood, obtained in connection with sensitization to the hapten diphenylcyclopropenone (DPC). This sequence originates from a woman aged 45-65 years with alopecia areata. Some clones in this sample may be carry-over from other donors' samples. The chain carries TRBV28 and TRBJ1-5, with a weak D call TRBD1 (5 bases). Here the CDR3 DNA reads TGTGCCAGCAGTCCTTGGGGGGAGGGTCAGCCCCAGCATTTT. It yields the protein CASSPWGEGQPQHF.